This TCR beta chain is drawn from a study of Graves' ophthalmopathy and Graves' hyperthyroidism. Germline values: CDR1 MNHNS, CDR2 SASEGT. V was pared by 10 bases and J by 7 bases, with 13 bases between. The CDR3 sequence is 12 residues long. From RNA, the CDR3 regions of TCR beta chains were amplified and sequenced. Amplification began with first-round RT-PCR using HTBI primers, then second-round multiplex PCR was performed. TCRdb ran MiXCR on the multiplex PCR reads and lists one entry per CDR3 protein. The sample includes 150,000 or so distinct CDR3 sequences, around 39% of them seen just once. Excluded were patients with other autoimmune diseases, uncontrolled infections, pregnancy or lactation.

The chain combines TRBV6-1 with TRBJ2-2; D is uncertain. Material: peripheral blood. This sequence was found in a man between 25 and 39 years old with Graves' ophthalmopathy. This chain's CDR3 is CATSTKSGELFF. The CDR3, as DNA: TGTGCCACCTCGACCAAAAGCGGGGAGCTGTTTTTT.